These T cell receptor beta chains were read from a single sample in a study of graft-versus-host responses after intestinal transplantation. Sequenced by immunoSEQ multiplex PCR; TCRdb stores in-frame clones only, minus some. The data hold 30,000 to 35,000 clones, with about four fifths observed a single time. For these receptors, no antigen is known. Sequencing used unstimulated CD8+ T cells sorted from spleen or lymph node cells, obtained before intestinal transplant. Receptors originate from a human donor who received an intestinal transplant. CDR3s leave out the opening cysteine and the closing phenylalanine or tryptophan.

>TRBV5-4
ASSPGTGKRNTEAF
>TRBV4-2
ASSQEWSLGQANTGELF
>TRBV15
ATSRNGPPGDEQF
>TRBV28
ASSSTSYEQY
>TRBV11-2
ASSSIKGASGRNEQF
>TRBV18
ASSPPGGTEQY
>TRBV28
ASSPTITDTQY
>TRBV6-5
ASSYIRGGGSDTQY
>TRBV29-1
SVGELYSYEQY
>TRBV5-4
ASSSLAGAGGGELF
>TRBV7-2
ASSPEGMWDRINQPQH
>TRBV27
ASSTPGRGSNEQF
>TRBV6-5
ASSLLRGANTEAF
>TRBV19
ASSIRGSYNEQF
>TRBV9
ASRGATNYGYT
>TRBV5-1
ASSLTGTGYEQY
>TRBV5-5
ASSLGIQRGSYEQY
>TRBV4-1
ASSQFSGTYNEQF
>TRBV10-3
AISESTGQSYYNEQF
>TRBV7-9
ASSSTSGRSDTQY
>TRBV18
ASSPQYPSGYLTDTQY
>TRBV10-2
ASRDRGEGNQPQH
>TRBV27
ASSRGWEQF
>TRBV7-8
ASSPVGSGGGEQF
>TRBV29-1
SVQWGASTGELF
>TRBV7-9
ASSYSGRPTQY
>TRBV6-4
ASSETGSQETQY
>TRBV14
ASSRRSYEQY
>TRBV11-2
ASSFRGGHGYT
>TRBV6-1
ASREPLNTEAF
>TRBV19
ASSMGPTSGNTIY
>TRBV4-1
ASSQAPDSEEEQY